This T cell receptor (beta chain) is drawn from a study of T cells in Graves' hyperthyroidism and ophthalmopathy. Study at large: Upon initial diagnosis and before any treatment, peripheral blood was collected.

V was shortened by 6 bases and J by 1 base, with 13 bases between the two germline ends. CDR1 is SGHRS and CDR2 is YFSETQ in the germline V gene. The CDR3 length is 14 residues. In regard to this clonotype: Antigen specificity is unknown.

The source material, RNA transcripts, was used to amplify TCR beta CDR3 regions. Using the HTBI primer set, a first-round RT-PCR was run on the TCR CDR3. TCRdb itself ran the multiplex PCR reads through MiXCR, one entry per CDR3 protein. The sample contains fewer than 400,000 distinct CDR3 sequences, approximately 17% of which appear only once. The study defined stable Graves' hyperthyroidism as no ophthalmopathy progression within 18 months. Study results and caveats: Most thyroid clonotypes expanded above 0.001 appeared in blood too.

Sequencing used blood. The rearrangement joins TRBV5-1 to TRBJ1-1; TRBD1 is a possible D gene (6 bases). The origin of this receptor is a man younger than 45 with Graves' hyperthyroidism. The CDR3 sequence is CASTKQGPNTEAFF. Here the CDR3 DNA reads TGCGCCAGCACTAAACAGGGACCGAACACTGAAGCTTTCTTT.